One sample yielded the 30 T cell receptor beta chains listed below, sequenced in a study of identifying expanded T cells in peripheral blood. TCRdb's table, derived via immunoSEQ multiplex PCR, lists solely in-frame clones and lacks some. The sample lists 80,000 or so clones, around four fifths occurring once. Sequencing was performed on blood. Source of these receptors: a person aged 18-70 years in good health.

The J gene is TRBJ2-3, the V gene TRBV11-3; the match to TRBD2 covers 10 bases. The CDR3 spans 15 residues. V lost 5 bases to trimming and J lost 5 bases; unmatched junction nucleotides: 7. Germline assignment: CDR1 SGHNT and CDR2 YENEEA. The chain's CDR3 is CASSVSGRSGDTQYF. The CDR3, as DNA: TGTGCCAGCAGCGTTAGCGGGAGGTCGGGAGATACGCAGTATTTT.

This clone was detected only once. A junction end diverges from the germline sequence, so it may reflect a read error. The chain joins TRBV5-1 to TRBJ1-4; D is perhaps TRBD1 (5 bases). Germline-derived CDR1 and CDR2 are SGHRS and YFSETQ. The CDR3 has 15 residues. Here the CDR3 reads CASSFGGTFNEKLFF. The CDR3 region has the DNA TGTGCCAGCAGCTTCGGCGGGACTTTTAATGAAAAACTGTTTTTT.

J is TRBJ1-6 and V is TRBV2, with a tentative D call TRBD1 (6 bases). The CDR3 totals 14 residues. Between the trimmed V and J ends, which lost 6 bases and 7 bases, there was a span of 13 bases. Germline V CDR1 and CDR2: SNHLY, FYNNEI. This CDR3 is CASSLSGENSPLHF. The CDR3 coding sequence is TGTGCCAGCAGCCTCTCAGGGGAGAATTCACCCCTCCACTTT.

This clone was seen once. The chain combines TRBV19 with TRBJ2-7, with TRBD1 matching 8 bases. Trimming took 7 bases from V and 3 from J; bases not matched to a gene: 5. This CDR3 is 13 amino acids long. Germline CDR1 reads LNHDA; CDR2 reads SQIVND (reference sequence). Written as DNA, the CDR3 is TGTGCCAGTACCCTTGGACAGGGCTACGAGCAGTACTTC. Its translation: CASTLGQGYEQYF.

This clone turned up a few times. Other DNA sequences of this sample code for an identical CDR3. The chain joins TRBV11-2 to TRBJ2-7; D call uncertain. The germline V and J ends were trimmed by 1 base and 0 bases, with 10 bases remaining between them. CDR1 SGHAT and CDR2 FQNNGV come from the germline V gene. This CDR3 spans 15 amino acids. The DNA for the CDR3 is TGTGCCAGCAGCTTAGTTGGCGGCAGCTCCTACGAGCAGTACTTC. As protein: CASSLVGGSSYEQYF.

The chain combines TRBV28 with TRBJ2-2; D remains unclear. The germline V gene encodes CDR1 MDHEN and CDR2 SYDVKM. Trimming shortened V by 8 bases and J by 2 bases, and 12 bases separated the two germline ends. CDR3 length: 14 amino acids. This chain's CDR3 is CASLTALNTGELFF. As DNA, the CDR3 is TGTGCCAGCTTGACGGCGTTAAACACCGGGGAGCTGTTTTTT.

This clone was observed a single time. The CDR3 DNA reads TGTGCCAGCAGCGGGGACAGGGTAGGAGGATTTGAGCAGTTCTTC. Amino acid sequence: CASSGDRVGGFEQFF. The rearrangement uses TRBV2 and TRBJ2-1, with TRBD1 identical over 9 bases. This CDR3 spans 15 amino acids. Germline V gene lookup returns CDR1 SNHLY and CDR2 FYNNEI. The ends lost 6 bases at V and 9 bases at J; junction bases unmatched: 12. Full variable domain (missing parts from reference TRBV2 and TRBJ2-1): EPEVTQTPSHQVTQMGQEVILRCVPISNHLYFYWYRQILGQKVEFLVSFYNNEISEKSEIFDDQFSVERPDGSNFTLKIRSTKLEDSAMYFCASSGDRVGGFEQFFGPGTRLTVL.

In this sample, this clone turned up once. V and J are TRBV30 and TRBJ2-2; a weak D match, TRBD1 (6 bases). Germline CDR1 reads GTSNPN; CDR2 reads SVGIG (reference sequence). With 5 bases removed from V and 6 bases from J, the gap between germline ends came to 16 bases. The CDR3 has 14 residues. CDR3: CAWYRRGPAGELFF. CDR3 bases: TGTGCCTGGTACCGCAGGGGCCCGGCCGGGGAGCTGTTTTTT. The variable domain in full, with the rest retrieved from reference TRBV30 and TRBJ2-2, is SQTIHQWPATLVQPVGSPLSLECTVEGTSNPNLYWYRQAAGRGLQLLFYSVGIGQISSEVPQNLSASRPQDRQFILSSKKLLLSDSGFYLCAWYRRGPAGELFFGEGSRLTVL.

This sequence joins TRBV27 and TRBJ1-6, with a weak D call TRBD1 (5 bases). Trimming removed 5 bases from V and 10 bases from J, with 15 bases in between. The CDR3 loop spans 14 amino acids. Germline CDR1 and CDR2: MNHEY and SMNVEV (reference sequence). In DNA, the CDR3 is TGTGCCAGCAGTAAGGGCTCATGGGGCTCACCCCTCCACTTT. This gives the protein CASSKGSWGSPLHF.

V usage is TRBV15 and J usage is TRBJ2-7; 8 nucleotides match TRBD1. The germline CDR1 and CDR2 sequences are LNHNV and YYDKDF (reference sequence). The CDR3 covers 14 residues. V lost 0 bases, J lost 3 bases, and 1 base stayed unmatched. The CDR3 region has the DNA TGTGCCACCAGCAGAGAAACAGGGGGCTACGAGCAGTACTTC. Its protein product is CATSRETGGYEQYF.

The chain recombines TRBV29-1 with TRBJ1-4, with 7 bases lining up with TRBD1. From germline, CDR1 is SQVTM and CDR2 ANQGSEA. V was clipped by 6 bases and J by 4 bases; unmatched bases: 11. This CDR3 spans 15 amino acids. The CDR3 region has the DNA TGCAGCGTGGGTAATCTCACAGGGGTTAATGAAAAACTGTTTTTT. This sequence encodes CSVGNLTGVNEKLFF.

This clone has more than one count but fewer than ten. The V gene is TRBV7-9, the J gene TRBJ2-7; D not certain. The length of the CDR3 is 11 residues. V was shortened by 5 bases and J by 5 bases, with 7 bases between the two germline ends. In germline, CDR1 is SEHNR, CDR2 FQNEAQ (reference sequence). CDR3 protein: CASSPLDEQYF. Written as DNA, the CDR3 is TGTGCCAGCAGCCCGTTGGACGAGCAGTACTTC.

The V call is TRBV7-9, the J call TRBJ2-7; 12 bases align to TRBD2. The CDR3 loop spans 14 amino acids. Germline CDR1 reads SEHNR; CDR2 reads FQNEAQ (reference sequence). Unmatched junction bases numbered 7, after V lost 6 bases and J lost 7 bases. Here the CDR3 reads CASSPRTSGKEQYF. In DNA, the CDR3 is TGTGCCAGCAGTCCAAGGACTAGCGGGAAAGAGCAGTACTTC.

The V and J genes are TRBV6-6 and TRBJ1-1, with D hard to call. The CDR3 length is 11 residues. V was cut by 8 bases and J by 1 base, with 5 bases left in between. CDR1 and CDR2 (germline): MNHNY, SVGAGI (reference sequence). CDR3 in amino acids: CASRGNTEAFF. The CDR3 nucleotides are TGTGCCAGCCGTGGGAACACTGAAGCTTTCTTT.

This rearrangement joins TRBV6-1 to TRBJ1-5; D is unresolved. There are 15 residues in the CDR3. Germline V lookup: CDR1 MNHNS, CDR2 SASEGT. Trimming left V 3 bases short and J 2 bases short, with 11 bases between. CDR3 in DNA: TGTGCCAGCAGTGATCAAAGGGCTGGCAATCAGCCCCAGCATTTT. Its protein is CASSDQRAGNQPQHF.

This clone occurred a few times. The rearrangement uses TRBV6-5 and TRBJ2-7; D remains ambiguous. V lost 7 bases and J 0 bases, leaving 10 bases between the germline ends. The CDR3 sequence is 13 residues long. Germline V CDR1 and CDR2: MNHEY, SVGAGI. CDR3 bases: TGTGCCAGCACGGCCTCTAGCTCCTACGAGCAGTACTTC. Translating gives CASTASSSYEQYF.

This chain links TRBV10-3 with TRBJ2-5; D gene ambiguous. Germline lookup yields CDR1 ENHRY and CDR2 SYGVKD. V was cut by 8 bases and J by 5 bases, with 15 bases left in between. This CDR3 is built from 13 residues. The CDR3: CAIYDGLAETQYF. CDR3 DNA: TGTGCCATCTACGACGGGCTGGCGGAGACCCAGTACTTC.

CDR3 residues: CASSEEREGLRYF. For the CDR3, the DNA is TGTGCCAGCAGTGAAGAGCGGGAGGGCCTACGGTATTTT. V gene TRBV2 combines with J gene TRBJ2-3; 10 nucleotides match TRBD2. Germline assignment: CDR1 SNHLY and CDR2 FYNNEI. The CDR3 sequence is 13 residues long. The V segment lost 1 base and the J segment 14 bases; nucleotides outside the gene matches: 6. The whole variable domain, remainder taken from reference TRBV2 and TRBJ2-3, is EPEVTQTPSHQVTQMGQEVILRCVPISNHLYFYWYRQILGQKVEFLVSFYNNEISEKSEIFDDQFSVERPDGSNFTLKIRSTKLEDSAMYFCASSEEREGLRYFGPGTRLTVL.

This chain connects TRBV9 to TRBJ2-2, with TRBD2 as a possible D gene (5 bases). CDR1 and CDR2 from the germline V gene are SGDLS and YYNGEE. Trimming took off 0 bases at V and 0 bases at J, with 9 bases between the two ends. This CDR3 is built from 16 residues. CDR3 loop: CASSVVPAANTGELFF. DNA for the CDR3: TGTGCCAGCAGCGTAGTACCAGCGGCGAACACCGGGGAGCTGTTTTTT.

The rearrangement links TRBV19 to TRBJ2-7; D might be TRBD1 (6 bases). Germline CDR1 and CDR2: LNHDA and SQIVND (reference sequence). The CDR3 consists of 14 residues. Trimming cost V 1 base and J 1 base, with 8 bases left between them. The CDR3: CASSIAQGSYEQYF. CDR3 bases: TGTGCCAGTAGTATAGCTCAGGGGTCCTACGAGCAGTACTTC.

The chain uses TRBV6-1 and TRBJ2-7, with TRBD1 identical over 8 bases. Germline V gene data show CDR1 as MNHNS and CDR2 as SASEGT. This CDR3 region has 14 residues. The V segment lost 7 bases and the J segment 5 bases; nucleotides outside the gene matches: 10. This CDR3 reads CASNTGTGFHEQYF. CDR3 nucleotide sequence: TGTGCCAGCAATACCGGGACAGGCTTTCACGAGCAGTACTTC.

The J gene is TRBJ2-1, the V gene TRBV7-2; TRBD2 might be the D (5 bases). V was trimmed by 0 bases and J by 0 bases, leaving 9 bases between them. The length of the CDR3 is 16 residues. Germline V CDR1 and CDR2: SGHTA, FQGNSA. The CDR3 nucleotides read TGTGCCAGCAGCTTAGCGAGGGCGAGCTCCTACAATGAGCAGTTCTTC. Protein: CASSLARASSYNEQFF.

The rearrangement links TRBV7-2 to TRBJ2-1, with D possibly matching TRBD2 (5 bases). The CDR3 loop spans 14 amino acids. Trimming removed 2 bases at V and 1 base at J, with 6 bases between. Germline V CDR1 and CDR2: SGHTA, FQGNSA. The CDR3 region is CASSLRGSYNEQFF. The CDR3 DNA reads as TGTGCCAGCAGCTTACGCGGGTCCTACAATGAGCAGTTCTTC.

V and J are TRBV2 and TRBJ2-1; D possibly corresponds to TRBD2 (6 bases). Germline V lookup: CDR1 SNHLY, CDR2 FYNNEI. This CDR3 has 17 residues. The V gene lost 9 bases and the J gene lost 7 bases, with 28 bases spanning the gap. CDR3 residues: CASTNPSGGIGINEQFF. CDR3 sequence (DNA): TGTGCCAGTACAAATCCCTCTGGGGGGATTGGTATAAATGAGCAGTTCTTC.

The gene calls are TRBV14 and TRBJ2-1; 14 bases align to TRBD2. This CDR3 is 18 amino acids long. CDR1 and CDR2 (germline): SGHDN, FVKESK. V was pared by 4 bases and J by 1 base, with 6 bases of the junction left unmatched. CDR3 DNA: TGTGCCAGCAGCCGAGGACTAGCGGGAGGAGGGTCCTACAATGAGCAGTTCTTC. Translating gives CASSRGLAGGGSYNEQFF.

The chain is built from TRBV28 and TRBJ2-7; 9 nucleotides match TRBD2. CDR1 MDHEN and CDR2 SYDVKM come from the germline V gene. V was pared by 7 bases and J by 3 bases, with 13 bases of the junction left unmatched. The CDR3 has 16 residues. CDR3 coding DNA: TGTGCCAGCAAACAGCCCGGGACTAGCAGGTACTACGAGCAGTACTTC. It codes for CASKQPGTSRYYEQYF.

This clone was counted only a few times. This rearrangement joins TRBV7-9 to TRBJ1-5; D call uncertain. Looked up from germline, CDR1 is SEHNR and CDR2 is FQNEAQ (reference sequence). The CDR3 is made up of 11 amino acids. V lost 6 bases and J 4 bases, leaving 4 bases between the germline ends. The CDR3 bases are TGTGCCAGCAGGACTAATCAGCCCCAGCATTTT. Protein product: CASRTNQPQHF.

This clone has a single count. The chain uses TRBV5-1 and TRBJ1-1; D might be TRBD1 (6 bases). Germline assignment: CDR1 SGHRS and CDR2 YFSETQ. The CDR3 covers 14 residues. Deletions cut 3 bases from V and 2 bases from J, with 11 bases between. The CDR3 DNA reads as TGCGCCAGCAGCTGGGGGGCATCAAACACTGAAGCTTTCTTT. It translates to CASSWGASNTEAFF.

This chain connects TRBV5-6 to TRBJ2-1, with D unclear. The germline V gene has CDR1 SGHDT and CDR2 YYEEEE. Trimming cost V 2 bases and J 1 base, with 7 bases left between them. CDR3 length equals 14 residues. The DNA of the CDR3 is TGTGCCAGCAGCTTAGCCGATTCCTACAATGAGCAGTTCTTC. Translated: CASSLADSYNEQFF.

The V call is TRBV7-2, the J call TRBJ2-3, with TRBD1 matching over 8 bases. Germline V gene data show CDR1 as SGHTA and CDR2 as FQGNSA. V was clipped by 6 bases and J by 5 bases; unmatched bases: 7. This CDR3 contains 14 residues. In nucleotides, the CDR3 is TGTGCCAGCAGGCCGCAGGGGGCCGGAGATACGCAGTATTTT. Translated: CASRPQGAGDTQYF.